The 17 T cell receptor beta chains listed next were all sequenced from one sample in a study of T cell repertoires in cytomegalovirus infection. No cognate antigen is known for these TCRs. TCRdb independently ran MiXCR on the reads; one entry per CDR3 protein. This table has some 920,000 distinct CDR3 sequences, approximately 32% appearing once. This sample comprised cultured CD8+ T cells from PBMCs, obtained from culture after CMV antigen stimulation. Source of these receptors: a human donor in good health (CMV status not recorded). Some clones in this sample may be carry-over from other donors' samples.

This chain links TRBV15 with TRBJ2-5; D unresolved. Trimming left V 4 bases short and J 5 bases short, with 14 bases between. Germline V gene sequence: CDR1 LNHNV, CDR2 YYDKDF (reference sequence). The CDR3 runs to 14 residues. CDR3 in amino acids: CATSIRAVPETQYF. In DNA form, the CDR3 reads TGTGCCACCAGCATACGGGCCGTCCCGGAGACCCAGTACTTC. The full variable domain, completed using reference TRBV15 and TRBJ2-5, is DAMVIQNPRYQVTQFGKPVTLSCSQTLNHNVMYWYQQKSSQAPKLLFHYYDKDFNNEADTPDNFQSRRPNTSFCFLDIRSPGLGDTAMYLCATSIRAVPETQYFGPGTRLLVL.

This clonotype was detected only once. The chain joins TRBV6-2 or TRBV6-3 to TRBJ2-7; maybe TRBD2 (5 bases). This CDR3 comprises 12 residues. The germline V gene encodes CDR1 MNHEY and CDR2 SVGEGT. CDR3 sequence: CASNYLGVEQYV. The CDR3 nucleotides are TGTGCCAGCAATTACCTGGGAGTCGAGCAGTACGTC.

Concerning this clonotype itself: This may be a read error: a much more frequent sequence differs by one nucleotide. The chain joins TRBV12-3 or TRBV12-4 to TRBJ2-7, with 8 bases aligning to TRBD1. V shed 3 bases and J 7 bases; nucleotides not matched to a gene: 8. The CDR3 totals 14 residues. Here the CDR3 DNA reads TGTGCCAGCAGTTTTGAGGGACAGGAGTGGGAGCAGTACTTC. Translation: CASSFEGQEWEQYF.

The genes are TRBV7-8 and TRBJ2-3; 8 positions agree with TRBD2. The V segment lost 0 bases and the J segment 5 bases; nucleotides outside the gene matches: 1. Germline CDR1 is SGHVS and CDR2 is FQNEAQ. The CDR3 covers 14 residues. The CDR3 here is CASSLAGLVDTQYF. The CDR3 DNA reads TGTGCCAGCAGCTTAGCGGGACTAGTAGATACGCAGTATTTT. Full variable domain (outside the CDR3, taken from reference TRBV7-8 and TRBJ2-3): GAGVSQSPRYKVAKRGQDVALRCDPISGHVSLFWYQQALGQGPEFLTYFQNEAQLDKSGLPSDRFFAERPEGSVSTLKIQRTQQEDSAVYLCASSLAGLVDTQYFGPGTRLTVL.

CDR3 sequence (DNA): TGCGCCAGCAGCTCAAGGGGGCGGGGCGCGGACACTGAAGCTTTCTTT. This translates into CASSSRGRGADTEAFF. V usage is TRBV4-3 and J usage is TRBJ1-1; 7 bases match TRBD1. Germline-derived CDR1 and CDR2 are LGHNA and YSLEER. The CDR3 extends over 16 amino acids. With V trimmed by 5 bases and J by 3 bases, 12 bases remained unmatched.

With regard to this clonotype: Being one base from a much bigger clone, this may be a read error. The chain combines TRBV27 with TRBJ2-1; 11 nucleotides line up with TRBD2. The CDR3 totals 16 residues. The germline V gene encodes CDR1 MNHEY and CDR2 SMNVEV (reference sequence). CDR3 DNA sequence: TGTGTCAGCAGTTTAGGGGAACTAGCGGGGGTGGGTGAGCAGTTCTTC. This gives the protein CVSSLGELAGVGEQFF.

Here the CDR3 reads CSAYRHLSDLATQYF. DNA of the CDR3: TGCAGTGCTTATCGACATTTGTCCGACCTAGCTACGCAGTATTTT. V gene TRBV20-1 combines with J gene TRBJ2-3, with TRBD2 as a possible D gene (5 bases). Looked up from germline, CDR1 is DFQATT and CDR2 is SNEGSKA (reference sequence). The CDR3 extends over 15 amino acids. V was trimmed by 5 bases and J by 8 bases, leaving 23 bases between them.

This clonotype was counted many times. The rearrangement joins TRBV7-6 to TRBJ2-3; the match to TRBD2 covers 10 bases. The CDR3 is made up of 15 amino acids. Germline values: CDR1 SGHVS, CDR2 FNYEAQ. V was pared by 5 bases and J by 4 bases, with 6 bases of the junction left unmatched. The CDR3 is CASSPRTSGADTQYF. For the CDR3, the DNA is TGTGCCAGCAGCCCTCGGACTAGCGGAGCAGATACGCAGTATTTT.

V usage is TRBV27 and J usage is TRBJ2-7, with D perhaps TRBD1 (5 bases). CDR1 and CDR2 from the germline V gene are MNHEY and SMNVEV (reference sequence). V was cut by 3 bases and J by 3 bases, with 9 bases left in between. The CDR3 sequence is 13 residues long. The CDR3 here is CASSFGHDYEQYV. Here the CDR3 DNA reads TGTGCCAGCAGTTTCGGACACGACTACGAGCAGTACGTC.

The CDR3 loop reads CASVRPPEKGEQYV. The DNA for the CDR3 is TGTGCCAGTGTCAGGCCTCCGGAAAAGGGGGAGCAGTACGTC. The chain carries TRBV2 and TRBJ2-7; a weak D match, TRBD1 (5 bases). There are 14 residues in the CDR3. Trimming pared 9 bases from V and 7 bases from J, leaving 22 bases between. Germline loops: CDR1 SNHLY, CDR2 FYNNEI.

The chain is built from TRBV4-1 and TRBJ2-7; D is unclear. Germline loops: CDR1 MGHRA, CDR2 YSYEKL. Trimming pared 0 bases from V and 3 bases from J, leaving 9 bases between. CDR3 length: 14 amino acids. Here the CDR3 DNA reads TGCGCCAGCAGCCAAGAAAGGGTCGGCTACGAGCAGTACTTC. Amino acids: CASSQERVGYEQYF.

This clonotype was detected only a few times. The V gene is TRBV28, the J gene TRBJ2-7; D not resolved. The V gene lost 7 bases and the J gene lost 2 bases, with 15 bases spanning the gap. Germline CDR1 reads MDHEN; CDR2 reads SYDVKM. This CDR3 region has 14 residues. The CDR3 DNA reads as TGTGCCAGCACCAAAGAGGTGTTCCCCTACGAGCAGTACGTC. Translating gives CASTKEVFPYEQYV.

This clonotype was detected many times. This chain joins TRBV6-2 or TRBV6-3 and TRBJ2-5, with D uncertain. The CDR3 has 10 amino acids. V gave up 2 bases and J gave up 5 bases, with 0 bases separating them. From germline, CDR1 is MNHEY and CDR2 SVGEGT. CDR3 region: CASSYETQYF. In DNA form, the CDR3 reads TGTGCCAGCAGTTACGAGACCCAGTACTTC.

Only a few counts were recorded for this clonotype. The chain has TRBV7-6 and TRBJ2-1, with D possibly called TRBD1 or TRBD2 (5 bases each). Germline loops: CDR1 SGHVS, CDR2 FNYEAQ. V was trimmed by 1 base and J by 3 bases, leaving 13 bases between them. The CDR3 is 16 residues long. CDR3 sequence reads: CASSLVWGPGYNEQFF. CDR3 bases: TGTGCCAGCAGCTTAGTATGGGGACCCGGCTACAATGAGCAGTTCTTC.

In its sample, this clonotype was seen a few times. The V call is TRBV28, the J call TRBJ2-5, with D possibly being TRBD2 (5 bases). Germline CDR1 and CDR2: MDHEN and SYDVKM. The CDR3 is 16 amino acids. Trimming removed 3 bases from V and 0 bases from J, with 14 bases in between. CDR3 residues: CASSFPSTLYQETQYF. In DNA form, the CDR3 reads TGTGCCAGCAGTTTCCCTAGCACATTGTACCAAGAGACCCAGTACTTC. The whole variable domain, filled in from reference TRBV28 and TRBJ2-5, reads DVKVTQSSRYLVKRTGEKVFLECVQDMDHENMFWYRQDPGLGLRLIYFSYDVKMKEKGDIPEGYSVSREKKERFSLILESASTNQTSMYLCASSFPSTLYQETQYFGPGTRLLVL.

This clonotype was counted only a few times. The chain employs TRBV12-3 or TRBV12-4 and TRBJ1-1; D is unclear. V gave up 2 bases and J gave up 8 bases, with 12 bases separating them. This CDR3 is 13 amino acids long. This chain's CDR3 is CASSLNRGLEAFF. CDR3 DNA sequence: TGTGCCAGCAGTTTAAATCGTGGTTTGGAAGCTTTCTTT.

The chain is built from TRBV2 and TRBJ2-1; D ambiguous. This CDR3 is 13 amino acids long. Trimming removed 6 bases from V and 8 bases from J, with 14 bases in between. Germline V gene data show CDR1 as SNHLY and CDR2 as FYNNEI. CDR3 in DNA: TGTGCCAGCAGCCCAGAATTGGCAGATGAGCAGTTCTTC. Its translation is CASSPELADEQFF.